Presented here are 10 T cell receptor beta chains from one specimen sequenced in a study of T cell repertoires in cytomegalovirus infection. TCRdb analysed the reads with MiXCR anew, one entry per CDR3 protein. The sample consists of about 530,000 distinct CDR3 sequences, about 30% of them appearing once. The source material was PBMCs. The receptor source for this set is a human donor in good health (CMV status not recorded). Some clones in this sample may be carry-over from other donors' samples.

This clonotype appeared many times. The CDR3 is CASSRQGVTDTQYF. The CDR3, as DNA: TGTGCCAGCAGCAGACAGGGGGTGACAGATACGCAGTATTTT. The chain uses TRBV7-2 and TRBJ2-3; TRBD1 matches at 9 bases. Germline lookup yields CDR1 SGHTA and CDR2 FQGNSA. The CDR3 is 14 residues long. Germline trimming cut 5 bases from V and 3 bases from J; bases unmatched to any gene: 3.

The chain recombines TRBV5-1 with TRBJ2-3; TRBD1 or TRBD2 may be the D gene (5 bases each). The germline gives CDR1 SGHRS, CDR2 YFSETQ. The V end was cut by 6 bases, the J end by 4 bases, with 18 bases between. The CDR3 is 15 residues long. CDR3 coding DNA: TGCGCCAGCAAGCTTTACCAGGGTAGCGCAGATACGCAGTATTTT. Translation: CASKLYQGSADTQYF.

Many counts were recorded for this clonotype. The gene calls are TRBV7-2 and TRBJ1-5, with TRBD1 matching 7 bases. CDR3 length: 15 residues. V lost 5 bases and J lost 6; bases outside the gene matches: 10. Germline CDR1 is SGHTA and CDR2 is FQGNSA. CDR3 nucleotides: TGTGCCAGCAGCGGACAGGTCGGGTGGAGTCAGCCCCAGCATTTT. This translates into CASSGQVGWSQPQHF.

The CDR3 protein is CASSQVGQATDTQYF. The CDR3 DNA reads TGCGCCAGCAGCCAAGTGGGACAGGCCACAGATACGCAGTATTTT. The V call is TRBV4-1, the J call TRBJ2-3, with TRBD1 matching over 8 bases. Germline-derived CDR1 and CDR2 are MGHRA and YSYEKL. V lost 1 base to trimming and J lost 2 bases; unmatched junction nucleotides: 2. The CDR3 loop spans 15 amino acids.

The rearrangement joins TRBV7-9 to TRBJ2-1; 12 bases match TRBD2. Germline CDR1 and CDR2: SEHNR and FQNEAQ (reference sequence). CDR3 length: 20 residues. V lost 0 bases, J lost 0 bases, and 9 bases stayed unmatched. The CDR3 spells CASSLAAASGRESSYNEQFF. For the CDR3, the DNA is TGTGCCAGCAGCTTAGCGGCGGCTAGCGGGAGGGAGAGCTCCTACAATGAGCAGTTCTTC. The variable domain in full, with the rest retrieved from reference TRBV7-9 and TRBJ2-1, is DTGVSQNPRHKITKRGQNVTFRCDPISEHNRLYWYRQTLGQGPEFLTYFQNEAQLEKSRLLSDRFSAERPKGSFSTLEIQRTEQGDSAMYLCASSLAAASGRESSYNEQFFGPGTRLTVL.

This clonotype appeared many times. Compared with germline, one end of the junction differs, possibly owing to a read error. This chain links TRBV7-2 with TRBJ1-6; TRBD1 aligns across 7 bases. The germline gives CDR1 SGHTA, CDR2 FQGNSA. The CDR3 is 16 amino acids. The CDR3 nucleotides read TGTGCCAGCAGTTTAGATCCCTTGACAGGGAGATCACCCCTCCACTTT. Encoded protein: CASSLDPLTGRSPLHF.

CDR3 nucleotides: TGTGCCAGCAGCTTAGGGCCGGGGCCCACAGATACGCAGTATTTT. Translation gives CASSLGPGPTDTQYF. The V call is TRBV7-2, the J call TRBJ2-3; the D call may be TRBD1 or TRBD2 (5 bases each). CDR1 is SGHTA and CDR2 is FQGNSA in the germline V gene. V was trimmed by 1 base and J by 2 bases, leaving 10 bases between them. The CDR3 sequence is 15 residues long.

The table lists this clonotype with many counts. J is TRBJ2-1 and V is TRBV4-1; 9 nucleotides align to TRBD2. Germline V gene sequence: CDR1 MGHRA, CDR2 YSYEKL. CDR3 length equals 21 residues. Trimming cost V 0 bases and J 0 bases; bases outside gene matches: 15. The CDR3 nucleotides are TGCGCCAGCAGCCAAGATCCCGGGGGAGCGGGAGGATCGAGCTCCTACAATGAGCAGTTCTTC. It is translated as CASSQDPGGAGGSSSYNEQFF.

Here the CDR3 reads CASISRSGRKFF. The DNA for the CDR3 is TGTGCCAGCATCTCTCGATCCGGGAGGAAGTTCTTC. The rearrangement joins TRBV12-3 or TRBV12-4 to TRBJ2-1; 7 bases agree with TRBD2. Trimming cost V 7 bases and J 14 bases; bases outside gene matches: 11. This CDR3 has 12 residues.

In this sample, this clonotype turned up a few times. The V gene is TRBV14, the J gene TRBJ2-7, with 7 bases identical to TRBD2. Trimming took 1 base from V and 4 from J; bases not matched to a gene: 7. Germline values: CDR1 SGHDN, CDR2 FVKESK. The CDR3 loop spans 15 amino acids. The DNA of the CDR3 is TGTGCCAGCAGCCAAGTCGCTAGCGGTCGTTACGAGCAGTACTTC. Protein product: CASSQVASGRYEQYF.